The rows below give T cell receptor beta chains drawn from one sample of a study of T cells in Graves' hyperthyroidism and ophthalmopathy. TCRdb passed the multiplex PCR reads through MiXCR, listing each CDR3 protein once. Of 250,000 to 350,000 distinct CDR3 sequences in the sample, approximately 17% were seen once. Sequenced material: blood. These receptors were collected from an older woman with Graves' ophthalmopathy. CDR3s include the opening cysteine and the closing phenylalanine or tryptophan. The order of the fields is V gene, clone size, J gene, D gene, CDR3 DNA, CDR3 protein. The D gene is left open where the match is weak. Only part of the rows carry a size: once, few, many, or a class if the clone is expanded.

V gene: TRBV5-1; clone size: few; J gene: TRBJ2-6; D gene: -; CDR3 DNA: TGCGCCAGCAGCTTGGGGCCCGGCTCTGGGGCCAACGTCCTGACTTTC; CDR3 protein: CASSLGPGSGANVLTF
V gene: TRBV6-2/TRBV6-3; clone size: few; J gene: TRBJ1-2; D gene: TRBD1; CDR3 DNA: TGTGCCAGCAGTAGGGGACAGGGTCGCGGCTACACCTTC; CDR3 protein: CASSRGQGRGYTF
V gene: TRBV27; clone size: once; J gene: TRBJ2-1; D gene: TRBD1; CDR3 DNA: TGTGCCAGCAGTTCAGGGGGCTCCCATGAGCAGTTCTTC; CDR3 protein: CASSSGGSHEQFF
V gene: TRBV6-2/TRBV6-3; clone size: -; J gene: TRBJ2-7; D gene: TRBD2; CDR3 DNA: TGTGCCAGCAGTGTAGAAGGGATGGCTAGCGGATCCTACGAGCAGTACTTC; CDR3 protein: CASSVEGMASGSYEQYF
V gene: TRBV28; clone size: many; J gene: TRBJ2-7; D gene: TRBD1; CDR3 DNA: TGTGCCAGCAGTATGGCCACAGGGGTACTCGAGCAGTACTTC; CDR3 protein: CASSMATGVLEQYF
V gene: TRBV15; clone size: -; J gene: TRBJ2-5; D gene: -; CDR3 DNA: TGTGCCACCAGCAGAGATCCGCGGGGAAGCGGGACCCAGTACTTC; CDR3 protein: CATSRDPRGSGTQYF
V gene: TRBV5-6; clone size: -; J gene: TRBJ2-5; D gene: -; CDR3 DNA: TGTGCCAGCAGCTACGTATTGTGGACAGCAACCCAAGAGACCCAGTACTTC; CDR3 protein: CASSYVLWTATQETQYF
V gene: TRBV10-3; clone size: few; J gene: TRBJ2-7; D gene: -; CDR3 DNA: TGTGCCACACAGGGCGCCTACGAGCAGTACTTC; CDR3 protein: CATQGAYEQYF
V gene: TRBV20-1; clone size: many; J gene: TRBJ2-5; D gene: -; CDR3 DNA: TGCAGTGCGAGAACGGTCGAGGGCGAAGAGACCCAGTACTTC; CDR3 protein: CSARTVEGEETQYF
V gene: TRBV11-1; clone size: many; J gene: TRBJ1-1; D gene: -; CDR3 DNA: TGTGCCAGCAGCTTCGACCGGAGGACTGAAGCTTTCTTT; CDR3 protein: CASSFDRRTEAFF
V gene: TRBV3-1; clone size: -; J gene: TRBJ1-5; D gene: -; CDR3 DNA: TGTGCCAGCAGCCAAGATCTTTGGGGGAATCAGCCCCAGCATTTT; CDR3 protein: CASSQDLWGNQPQHF
V gene: TRBV12-3/TRBV12-4; clone size: many; J gene: TRBJ1-5; D gene: -; CDR3 DNA: TGTGCCAGCAGTTTAGGCCCTTCGGGGCAGCCCCAGCATTTT; CDR3 protein: CASSLGPSGQPQHF
V gene: TRBV7-2; clone size: many; J gene: TRBJ1-4; D gene: -; CDR3 DNA: TGTGCCAGCAGCGTAGGCGCGGGGGGTGAAAAACTGTTTTTT; CDR3 protein: CASSVGAGGEKLFF
V gene: TRBV15; clone size: few; J gene: TRBJ2-4; D gene: -; CDR3 DNA: TGTGCCACCAGCAGAGCCTCGAATAGGGTGGGAAACATTCAGTACTTC; CDR3 protein: CATSRASNRVGNIQYF
V gene: TRBV28; clone size: many; J gene: TRBJ2-5; D gene: TRBD2; CDR3 DNA: TGTGCCAGCAGCAAACCCATTGGGACTAGCGGGAATGATGGTGTTCAGTACTTC; CDR3 protein: CASSKPIGTSGNDGVQYF
V gene: TRBV10-3; clone size: many; J gene: TRBJ1-2; D gene: -; CDR3 DNA: TGTGCCATCAGTTCCACAGGCAACTATGGCTACACCTTC; CDR3 protein: CAISSTGNYGYTF
V gene: TRBV12-3/TRBV12-4; clone size: many; J gene: TRBJ2-1; D gene: TRBD2; CDR3 DNA: TGTGCCAGCAAGGGGCTAGCGGGTTTCTCCTACAATGAGCAGTTCTTC; CDR3 protein: CASKGLAGFSYNEQFF
V gene: TRBV3-1; clone size: few; J gene: TRBJ2-3; D gene: -; CDR3 DNA: TGTGCCAGCAGCCAAGATATCGGCCGATCCACAGATACGCAGTATTTT; CDR3 protein: CASSQDIGRSTDTQYF
V gene: TRBV5-1; clone size: many; J gene: TRBJ1-4; D gene: TRBD1; CDR3 DNA: TGCGCCAGCAGCTTGGATTATGGACAGGGGGCGCGTGGTGAAAAACTGTTTTTT; CDR3 protein: CASSLDYGQGARGEKLFF
V gene: TRBV6-6; clone size: many; J gene: TRBJ1-5; D gene: -; CDR3 DNA: TGTGCCAGCAGTTACCAGTTAAATCAGCCCCAGCATTTT; CDR3 protein: CASSYQLNQPQHF
V gene: TRBV15; clone size: -; J gene: TRBJ2-3; D gene: TRBD2; CDR3 DNA: TGTGCCACAAAGAGCGGGAGGTATGAAGGAGATACGCAGTATTTT; CDR3 protein: CATKSGRYEGDTQYF
V gene: TRBV28; clone size: many; J gene: TRBJ2-2; D gene: -; CDR3 DNA: TGTGCCAGCAGGGGGACATTTGGGACCGGGGAGCTGTTTTTT; CDR3 protein: CASRGTFGTGELFF
V gene: TRBV20-1; clone size: many; J gene: TRBJ1-2; D gene: -; CDR3 DNA: TGCAGTGCTAAGCTTACAGTTTCTAACTATGGCTACACCTTC; CDR3 protein: CSAKLTVSNYGYTF
V gene: TRBV6-1; clone size: few; J gene: TRBJ1-4; D gene: -; CDR3 DNA: TGTGCCAGCAGGCCCCAGGACAGAGATTATGAAAAACTGTTTTTT; CDR3 protein: CASRPQDRDYEKLFF
V gene: TRBV5-6; clone size: -; J gene: TRBJ2-1; D gene: -; CDR3 DNA: TGTGCCGGCAGTTTCGGACGGGGGAGTGAGCAGTTCTTC; CDR3 protein: CAGSFGRGSEQFF